The present TCR beta chain was sequenced within a study of early T cells in non-severe SARS-CoV-2 infection. Overall study context: The input, bulk RNA from unsorted whole blood, was sequenced, and chains were unpaired. The study, taken as a whole, reports: CD4 and private specificities were missed by VDJdb matching, which favored anti-spike CD8 responses.

There are many counts of this clonotype. The antigen is unknown. cDNA molecules, individually, were tagged with unique molecular identifiers. A single record per CDR3 protein comes from TCRdb applying MiXCR to the 5' RACE reads. The sample holds 50,000 to 60,000 distinct CDR3 sequences; 6% to 7% are singletons and the top ten take 3.9%. The CDR3 contains 14 residues. V was pared by 6 bases and J by 2 bases, with 13 bases between. This TCR was sampled from an adult who was a healthcare worker with PCR-confirmed SARS-CoV-2 infection or an uninfected control (not recorded which). Material for sequencing was whole blood. The chain couples TRBV12-3 or TRBV12-4 to TRBJ1-2, with D possibly TRBD1 on 6 matching bases. The CDR3 reads CASSRGTGNYGYTF. The CDR3 DNA follows: TGTGCCAGCAGCCGCGGTACAGGGAACTATGGCTACACCTTC.